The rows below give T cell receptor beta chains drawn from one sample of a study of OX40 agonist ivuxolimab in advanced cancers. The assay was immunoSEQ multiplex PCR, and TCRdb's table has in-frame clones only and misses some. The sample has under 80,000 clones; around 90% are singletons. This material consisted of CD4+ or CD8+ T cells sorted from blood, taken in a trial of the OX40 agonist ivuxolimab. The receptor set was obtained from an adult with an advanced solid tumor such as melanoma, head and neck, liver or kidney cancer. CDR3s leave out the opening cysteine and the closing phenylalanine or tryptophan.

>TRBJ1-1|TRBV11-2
ASSLVFAVPEAF
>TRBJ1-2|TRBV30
AWSSEWGGYT
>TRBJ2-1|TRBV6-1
ASSEATGVAPYNEQF
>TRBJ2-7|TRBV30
AWAAGQTYEQY
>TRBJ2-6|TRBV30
AWRGRGQFRGGANVLT
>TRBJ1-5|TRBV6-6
ASSPSGVEPQH
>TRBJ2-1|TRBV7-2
ASSPGSEQF
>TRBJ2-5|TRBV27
ASSRLAGGEYQETQY
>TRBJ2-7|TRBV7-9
ASSLSFGSSYEQY
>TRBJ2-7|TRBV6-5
ASSPVGLGSYKQY
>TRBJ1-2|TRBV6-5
ASRPGQAKVYGYT
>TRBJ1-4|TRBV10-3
AISQGATNEKLF
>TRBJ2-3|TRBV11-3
ASSLVSGDLTDTQY
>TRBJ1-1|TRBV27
ASSLRGKETGATEAF
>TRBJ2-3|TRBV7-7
ASSFITDGVKPSTDTQY
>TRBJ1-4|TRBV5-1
ASSLLRSNNEKLF